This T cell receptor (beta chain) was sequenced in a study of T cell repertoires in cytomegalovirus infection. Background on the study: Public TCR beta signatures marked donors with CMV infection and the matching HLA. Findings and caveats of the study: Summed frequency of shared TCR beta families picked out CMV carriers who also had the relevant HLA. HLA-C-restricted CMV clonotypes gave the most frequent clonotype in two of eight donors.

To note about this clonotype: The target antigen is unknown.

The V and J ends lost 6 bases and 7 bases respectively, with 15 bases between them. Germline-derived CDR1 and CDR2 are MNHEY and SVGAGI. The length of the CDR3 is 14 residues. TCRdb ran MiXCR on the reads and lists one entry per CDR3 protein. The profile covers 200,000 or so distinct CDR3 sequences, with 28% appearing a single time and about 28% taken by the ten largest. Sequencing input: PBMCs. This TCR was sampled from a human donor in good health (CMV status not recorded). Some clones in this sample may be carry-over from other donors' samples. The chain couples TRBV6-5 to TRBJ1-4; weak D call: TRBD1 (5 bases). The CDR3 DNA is TGTGCCAGCAGAGAGGGGATGGGGGTTGAAAAACTGTTTTTT. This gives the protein CASREGMGVEKLFF.